Reported below is one T cell receptor beta chain. The sample originates from a study of blood T cell repertoires in COVID-19. Assay: immunoSEQ multiplex PCR; the TCRdb copy retains only in-frame clones and omits some. This sample yields about 120,000 clones, of which about 79% are seen a single time; under 5% belongs to the top ten. This CDR3 region has 16 residues. Germline loops: CDR1 WSHSY, CDR2 SAAADI. V was clipped by 0 bases and J by 4 bases; unmatched bases: 2. Input material: peripheral blood. The TCR was taken from a woman of 80 years or more with acute or convalescent COVID-19. The gene calls are TRBV10-2 and TRBJ2-1, with 11 nucleotides matching TRBD2. The CDR3 here is CASSESGTSGYNEQFF. The CDR3 DNA is TGCGCCAGCAGTGAGTCGGGGACTAGCGGATACAATGAGCAGTTCTTC.